A few counts support the clone carrying this T cell receptor (beta chain). Its specificity is not known. UMIs and sample barcodes were carried by the TCR alpha and TCR beta cDNA libraries that 5'RACE produced using constant-segment primers. TCRdb called the 5' RACE reads again in MiXCR, with one record for every CDR3 protein. The sample yields hundreds of thousands of distinct CDR3 sequences, around 28% seen once. This entry comes from a study of T-cell memory formation after mild COVID-19. Study-wide results and caveats: Contracting clones, day 15 to 85, had balanced CD4/CD8, and later expanders favored CD4+.

The sequence was obtained from an adult woman who had mild COVID-19 (a few samples of this study predate the infection). Cell type and time point are not known. Sequencing used PBMCs or a T cell subset sorted from them (not recorded which).

The CDR3 region has the DNA TGTGCCAGCAGCCAAAGGACAGGGGGCGAGACCCAGTACTTC. Residues: CASSQRTGGETQYF. The rearrangement joins TRBV7-7 to TRBJ2-5, with 11 bases lining up with TRBD1. The CDR3 has 14 amino acids. CDR1 and CDR2 (germline): SSHAT, FNYEAQ (reference sequence). The V segment lost 5 bases and the J segment 5 bases; nucleotides outside the gene matches: 4.